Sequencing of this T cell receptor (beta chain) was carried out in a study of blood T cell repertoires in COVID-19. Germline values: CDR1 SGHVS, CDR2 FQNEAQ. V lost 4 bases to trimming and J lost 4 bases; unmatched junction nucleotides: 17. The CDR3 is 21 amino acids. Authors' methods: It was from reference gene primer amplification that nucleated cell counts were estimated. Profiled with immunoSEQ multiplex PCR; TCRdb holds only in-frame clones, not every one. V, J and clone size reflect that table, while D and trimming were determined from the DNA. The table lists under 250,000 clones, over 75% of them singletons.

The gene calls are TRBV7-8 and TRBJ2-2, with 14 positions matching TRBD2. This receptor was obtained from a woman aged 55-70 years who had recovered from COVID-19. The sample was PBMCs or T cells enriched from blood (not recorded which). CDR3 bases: TGTGCCAGCAGCTCTAGGGGGACTAGCGGGAGAAGGCTGGTGGGCACCGGGGAGCTGTTTTTT. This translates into CASSSRGTSGRRLVGTGELFF.